The 27 T cell receptor beta chains listed next were all sequenced from one sample in a study of PD-L1 blockade in urothelial cancer. The data were produced by immunoSEQ multiplex PCR, yet TCRdb's version contains in-frame clones alone and is incomplete. This sample carries 90,000 to 100,000 clones, roughly 89% of them seen once, and the ten largest clones take approximately 1.5%. As for time point: pretreatment peripheral blood. The sequenced sample was PBMCs, obtained around atezolizumab (anti-PD-L1) treatment. The receptors derive from a man aged 60 to 75 with urothelial cancer.

Concerning this clone itself: Within the sample, other DNA sequences also encode this same CDR3. The chain is built from TRBV4-3 and TRBJ1-1; D unclear. V shed 0 bases and J shed 2 bases, with 4 bases lying between them. CDR3 length equals 13 residues. Germline CDR1 reads LGHNA; CDR2 reads YSLEER. The CDR3 protein is CASSQDRNTEAFF. The DNA for the CDR3 is TGCGCCAGCAGCCAAGATCGTAACACTGAAGCTTTCTTT.

The chain has TRBV6-5 and TRBJ1-1, with 12 bases identical to TRBD1. The CDR3 is 14 amino acids. The V segment lost 8 bases and the J segment 5 bases; nucleotides outside the gene matches: 6. CDR1 and CDR2 (germline): MNHEY, SVGAGI. DNA of the CDR3: TGTGCCAGCGGGACAGGGGGCGCGCAGACTGAAGCTTTCTTT. It is translated as CASGTGGAQTEAFF.

This chain connects TRBV6-5 to TRBJ1-1; 9 bases are shared with TRBD1. Germline-derived CDR1 and CDR2 are MNHEY and SVGAGI. CDR3 length: 15 residues. V shed 7 bases and J 6 bases; nucleotides not matched to a gene: 12. CDR3 amino acids: CASTPGGQGGSEAFF. Here the CDR3 DNA reads TGTGCCAGCACCCCTGGGGGACAGGGTGGCTCTGAAGCTTTCTTT.

The V call is TRBV5-1, the J call TRBJ2-7; 11 positions match TRBD2. The CDR3 spans 17 residues. V shed 2 bases, J shed 0 bases, and the junction held 7 bases outside the gene matches. Germline V lookup: CDR1 SGHRS, CDR2 YFSETQ. CDR3 protein: CASSLGGTSGASYEQYF. The DNA of the CDR3 is TGCGCCAGCAGCTTAGGGGGGACTAGCGGAGCCTCCTACGAGCAGTACTTC.

The V and J genes are TRBV30 and TRBJ2-1; D may be TRBD2 (6 bases). Germline V lookup: CDR1 GTSNPN, CDR2 SVGIG (reference sequence). CDR3 length: 13 amino acids. V was clipped by 3 bases and J by 2 bases, with 8 bases between them. The CDR3: CAWRGGTYNEQFF. CDR3 sequence (DNA): TGTGCCTGGAGAGGCGGGACCTACAATGAGCAGTTCTTC.

V and J are TRBV18 and TRBJ2-7; weak D call: TRBD2 (5 bases). V was clipped by 0 bases and J by 7 bases, with 10 bases between them. CDR1 KGHSH and CDR2 LQKENI come from the germline V gene. The CDR3 contains 13 residues. The CDR3, as DNA: TGTGCCAGCTCACCACCGGCGGGTGGGGAGCAGTACTTC. Amino acids: CASSPPAGGEQYF.

The chain employs TRBV29-1 and TRBJ1-1; tentative D call: TRBD1 (6 bases). The germline V and J ends were trimmed by 8 bases and 5 bases, with 18 bases remaining between them. CDR1 and CDR2 from the germline V gene are SQVTM and ANQGSEA. The CDR3 length is 13 residues. The CDR3: CSSLRGYETEAFF. CDR3 coding DNA: TGCAGCAGCCTAAGGGGGTATGAGACTGAAGCTTTCTTT.

The chain links TRBV6-5 to TRBJ2-1; no definite D call. Germline V gene sequence: CDR1 MNHEY, CDR2 SVGAGI. V lost 4 bases to trimming and J lost 2 bases, with 9 bases between them. The CDR3 has 14 amino acids. For the CDR3, the DNA is TGTGCCAGCAGTTCCCCACAGACCTACAATGAGCAGTTCTTC. Its translation: CASSSPQTYNEQFF.

The chain is built from TRBV7-2 and TRBJ1-1; D remains unclear. V lost 0 bases to trimming and J lost 2 bases, with 4 bases between them. Germline V gives CDR1 SGHTA, CDR2 FQGNSA. This CDR3 contains 13 residues. The CDR3: CASSLAYNTEAFF. CDR3 nucleotides: TGTGCCAGCAGCTTAGCGTATAACACTGAAGCTTTCTTT.

DNA of the CDR3: TGTGCCAGCAGCCCGTACTTGGATACGCAGTATTTT. It yields the protein CASSPYLDTQYF. This sequence joins TRBV7-8 and TRBJ2-3; D unresolved. V was trimmed by 5 bases and J by 6 bases, leaving 9 bases between them. CDR1 is SGHVS, CDR2 FQNEAQ, per germline. This CDR3 contains 12 residues.

This clone was seen just once. The chain carries TRBV4-2 and TRBJ2-7, with a tentative D call TRBD1 (5 bases). The CDR3 totals 14 residues. The germline gives CDR1 LGHNA, CDR2 YNFKEQ. V lost 1 base, J lost 7 bases, and 14 bases lay in between. CDR3 protein: CASSQVAGAKEQYF. The CDR3 region has the DNA TGTGCCAGCAGCCAAGTAGCTGGGGCTAAGGAGCAGTACTTC.

The table lists this clone with a count of one. The V call is TRBV6-1, the J call TRBJ1-4, with D maybe TRBD1 (6 bases). CDR1 is MNHNS, CDR2 SASEGT, per germline. CDR3 length: 15 residues. Trimming removed 5 bases from V and 8 bases from J, with 18 bases in between. The CDR3 DNA reads as TGTGCCAGCAGTCACACCACAGGGTTGGGGGAAAAACTGTTTTTT. This encodes CASSHTTGLGEKLFF.

This clone was detected only a few times. The CDR3, as DNA: TGTGCCAGCAGCTTAGGGAGGGGTGACAGTACAAGGAAGACCCAGTACTTC. This sequence encodes CASSLGRGDSTRKTQYF. The V call is TRBV7-8, the J call TRBJ2-5; D perhaps matches TRBD2 (6 bases). The CDR3 loop spans 17 amino acids. Between the trimmed V and J ends, which lost 1 base and 6 bases, there was a span of 21 bases. The V gene's germline CDR1 is SGHVS and CDR2 FQNEAQ.

J is TRBJ2-7 and V is TRBV19; possible D gene TRBD2, 5 bases. This CDR3 is built from 13 residues. The germline V and J ends were trimmed by 4 bases and 5 bases, with 12 bases remaining between them. CDR1 and CDR2 (germline): LNHDA, SQIVND (reference sequence). CDR3 sequence reads: CASSRGRLNEQYF. Written as DNA, the CDR3 is TGTGCCAGTAGTAGAGGGCGGTTGAACGAGCAGTACTTC.

This clone was seen a single time. The rearrangement joins TRBV7-9 to TRBJ1-1, with D maybe TRBD1 (6 bases). Per germline, CDR1 SEHNR and CDR2 FQNEAQ (reference sequence). The CDR3 consists of 13 residues. The V and J ends lost 1 base and 5 bases respectively, with 8 bases between them. The CDR3 spells CASSLGGQTEAFF. CDR3 DNA: TGTGCCAGCAGCTTAGGAGGACAGACTGAAGCTTTCTTT.

This chain joins TRBV5-4 and TRBJ2-1; the match to TRBD1 covers 7 bases. J lost 3 bases, V lost 2 bases, and 5 bases had no gene match. The length of the CDR3 is 15 residues. The germline gives CDR1 SGHNT, CDR2 YYREEE (reference sequence). The CDR3 nucleotides are TGTGCCAGCAGCTTAGGGCAGGGGGTCTACAATGAGCAGTTCTTC. This sequence encodes CASSLGQGVYNEQFF.

The chain recombines TRBV9 with TRBJ2-7; 9 nucleotides agree with TRBD1. CDR3 length: 15 residues. CDR1 is SGDLS and CDR2 is YYNGEE in the germline V gene. Trimming removed 3 bases from V and 6 bases from J; junction bases left unmatched: 10. The DNA of the CDR3 is TGTGCCAGCAGCGCCCCCGGGACAGGGACGAGCGAGCAGTACTTC. Translated, it gives CASSAPGTGTSEQYF. The whole variable domain, remainder taken from reference TRBV9 and TRBJ2-7, is DSGVTQTPKHLITATGQRVTLRCSPRSGDLSVYWYQQSLDQGLQFLIQYYNGEERAKGNILERFSAQQFPDLHSELNLSSLELGDSALYFCASSAPGTGTSEQYFGPGTRLTVT.

The J gene is TRBJ2-1, the V gene TRBV27, with TRBD2 identical over 11 bases. The germline CDR1 and CDR2 sequences are MNHEY and SMNVEV (reference sequence). V was clipped by 7 bases and J by 4 bases; unmatched bases: 15. This CDR3 region has 18 residues. This chain's CDR3 is CASTLNARLAGLYNEQFF. CDR3 sequence (DNA): TGTGCCAGCACCCTTAACGCCCGACTAGCGGGATTGTACAATGAGCAGTTCTTC.

This clone was seen only once. V is TRBV5-8 and J is TRBJ2-5; D is perhaps TRBD1 (6 bases). This CDR3 contains 14 residues. Trimming left V 2 bases short and J 1 base short, with 9 bases between. Per the germline V gene, CDR1 is SGHTS and CDR2 is YDEGEE. The CDR3 spells CASSFVQGQETQYF. CDR3 nucleotide sequence: TGTGCCAGCAGCTTCGTACAGGGCCAAGAGACCCAGTACTTC.

The chain recombines TRBV30 with TRBJ1-1, with D possibly TRBD1 on 6 matching bases. Germline lookup yields CDR1 GTSNPN and CDR2 SVGIG (reference sequence). CDR3 length: 14 residues. Trimming removed 4 bases from V and 4 bases from J, with 16 bases in between. The CDR3 DNA is TGTGCCTGGACGACGGGGGGGGCCGGCACTGAAGCTTTCTTT. It is translated as CAWTTGGAGTEAFF.

This chain joins TRBV5-4 and TRBJ1-1, with D tentatively TRBD1 (5 bases). The CDR3 extends over 12 amino acids. Trimming removed 2 bases from V and 5 bases from J, with 7 bases in between. Germline V gene lookup returns CDR1 SGHNT and CDR2 YYREEE (reference sequence). The CDR3 bases are TGTGCCAGCAGCTTACGGGGGACTGAAGCTTTCTTT. Translated, it gives CASSLRGTEAFF.

The chain combines TRBV4-2 with TRBJ2-3, with 15 bases aligning to TRBD2. Per the germline V gene, CDR1 is LGHNA and CDR2 is YNFKEQ. The CDR3 is 18 amino acids. The V segment lost 1 base and the J segment 5 bases; nucleotides outside the gene matches: 7. The CDR3, as DNA: TGTGCCAGCAGCCAAGGGGGACTAGCGGGGGGCGTCCAAGATACGCAGTATTTT. Protein: CASSQGGLAGGVQDTQYF.

V gene TRBV29-1 combines with J gene TRBJ1-1, with unresolved D. The CDR3 contains 17 residues. CDR1 is SQVTM, CDR2 ANQGSEA, per germline. V was clipped by 3 bases and J by 1 base, with 21 bases between them. The CDR3 DNA follows: TGCAGCGTTGACCCCTGGGGTAGGGAGGGTCCGAACACTGAAGCTTTCTTT. It is translated as CSVDPWGREGPNTEAFF.

This chain uses TRBV11-1 with TRBJ2-6; D is uncertain. The CDR3 extends over 13 amino acids. The germline V gene encodes CDR1 SGHAT and CDR2 FQDESV (reference sequence). V was shortened by 5 bases and J by 1 base, with 3 bases between the two germline ends. CDR3 sequence reads: CASSLSGANVLTF. The CDR3 DNA sequence: TGTGCCAGCAGCCTATCTGGGGCCAACGTCCTGACTTTC.

The rearrangement joins TRBV7-4 to TRBJ1-5, with TRBD1 matching 8 bases. The CDR3 totals 16 residues. CDR1 and CDR2 from the germline V gene are SGHVT and SQSDAQ. The trim removed 5 bases at V and 2 bases at J, leaving 8 bases unmatched. Here the CDR3 reads CASSVQGAGGNQPQHF. DNA for the CDR3: TGTGCCAGCAGCGTCCAGGGGGCCGGAGGCAATCAGCCCCAGCATTTT. The whole variable domain, remainder taken from reference TRBV7-4 and TRBJ1-5, is GAGVSQSPRYKVAKRGRDVALRCDSISGHVTLYWYRQTLGQGSEVLTYSQSDAQRDKSGRPSGRFSAERPERSVSTLKIQRTEQGDSAVYLCASSVQGAGGNQPQHFGDGTRLSIL.

V gene TRBV6-4 combines with J gene TRBJ2-3; D may be TRBD2 (5 bases). CDR1 and CDR2 from the germline V gene are MRHNA and SNTAGT. The CDR3 has 16 amino acids. Between the trimmed V and J ends, which lost 6 bases and 0 bases, there was a span of 16 bases. The DNA for the CDR3 is TGTGCCAGCAGCGCAGGCCGAGCGGCTAGCACAGATACGCAGTATTTT. This sequence encodes CASSAGRAASTDTQYF.

The V gene is TRBV19, the J gene TRBJ2-7, with D perhaps TRBD2 (7 bases). Germline lookup yields CDR1 LNHDA and CDR2 SQIVND (reference sequence). The CDR3 is 15 amino acids. Deletions cut 6 bases from V and 4 bases from J, with 19 bases between. The CDR3 reads CASSPRGALVYEQYF. Here the CDR3 DNA reads TGTGCCAGTAGCCCCCGGGGGGCTCTGGTTTACGAGCAGTACTTC.